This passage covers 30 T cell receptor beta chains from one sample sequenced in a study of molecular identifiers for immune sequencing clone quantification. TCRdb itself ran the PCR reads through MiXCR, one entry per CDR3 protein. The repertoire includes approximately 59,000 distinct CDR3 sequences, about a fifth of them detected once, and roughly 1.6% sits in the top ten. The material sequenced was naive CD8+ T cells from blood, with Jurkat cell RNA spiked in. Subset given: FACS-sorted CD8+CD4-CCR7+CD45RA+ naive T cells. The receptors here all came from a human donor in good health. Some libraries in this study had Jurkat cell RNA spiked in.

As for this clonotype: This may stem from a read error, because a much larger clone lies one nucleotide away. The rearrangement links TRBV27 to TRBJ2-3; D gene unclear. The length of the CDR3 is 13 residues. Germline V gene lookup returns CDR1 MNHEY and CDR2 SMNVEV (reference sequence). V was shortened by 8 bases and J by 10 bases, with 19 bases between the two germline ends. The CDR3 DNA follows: TGTGCCAGCGGTCCCCTAGGGTCGTTCGCGCAGTATTTT. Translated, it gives CASGPLGSFAQYF.

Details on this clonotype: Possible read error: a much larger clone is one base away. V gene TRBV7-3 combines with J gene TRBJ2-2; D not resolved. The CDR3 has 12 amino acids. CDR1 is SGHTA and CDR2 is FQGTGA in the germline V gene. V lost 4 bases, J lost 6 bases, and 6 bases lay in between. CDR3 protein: CASSSWAGELFF. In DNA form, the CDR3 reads TGTGCCAGCAGCTCCTGGGCCGGGGAGCTGTTTTTT.

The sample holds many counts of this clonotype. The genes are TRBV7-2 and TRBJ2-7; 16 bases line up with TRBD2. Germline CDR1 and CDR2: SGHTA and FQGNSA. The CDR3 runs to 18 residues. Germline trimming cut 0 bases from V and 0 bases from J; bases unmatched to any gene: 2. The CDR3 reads CASSLAGTSGRGSYEQYF. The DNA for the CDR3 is TGTGCCAGCAGCTTAGCTGGGACTAGCGGGAGGGGCTCCTACGAGCAGTACTTC.

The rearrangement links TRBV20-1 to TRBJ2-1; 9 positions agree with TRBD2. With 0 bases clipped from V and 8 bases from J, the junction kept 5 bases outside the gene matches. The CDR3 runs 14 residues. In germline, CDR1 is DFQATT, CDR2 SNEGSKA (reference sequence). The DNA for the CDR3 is TGCAGTGCTAGAGATGGCGGGAGGGCGGATGAGCAGTTCTTC. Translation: CSARDGGRADEQFF.

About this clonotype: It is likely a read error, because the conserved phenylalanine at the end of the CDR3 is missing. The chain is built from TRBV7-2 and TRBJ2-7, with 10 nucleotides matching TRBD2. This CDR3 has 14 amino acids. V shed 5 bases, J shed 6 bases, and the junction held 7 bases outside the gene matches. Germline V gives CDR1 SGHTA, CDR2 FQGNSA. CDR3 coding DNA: TGTGCCAGCAGCGCCCCGGGACTAGCGCCCGAGCAGTACTGC. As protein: CASSAPGLAPEQYC.

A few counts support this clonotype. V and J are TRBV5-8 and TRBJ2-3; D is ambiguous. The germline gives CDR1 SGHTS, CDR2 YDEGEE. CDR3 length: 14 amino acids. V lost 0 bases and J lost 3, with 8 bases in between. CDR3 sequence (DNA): TGTGCCAGCAGCTTGGCCCAAACGACAGATACGCAGTATTTT. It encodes CASSLAQTTDTQYF.

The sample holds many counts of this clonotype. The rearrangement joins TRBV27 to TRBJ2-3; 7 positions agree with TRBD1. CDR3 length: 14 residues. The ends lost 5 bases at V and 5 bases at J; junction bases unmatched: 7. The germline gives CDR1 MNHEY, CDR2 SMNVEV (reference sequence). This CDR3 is CASSPDRVQDTQYF. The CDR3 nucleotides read TGTGCCAGCAGTCCTGACAGGGTTCAAGATACGCAGTATTTT.

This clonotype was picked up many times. Here the CDR3 reads CATSEDTRGLTGELFF. The CDR3 DNA sequence: TGTGCCACCAGTGAAGATACCAGGGGGCTCACCGGGGAGCTGTTTTTT. The chain recombines TRBV24-1 with TRBJ2-2; 8 bases are shared with TRBD1. Losses at the gene ends were 4 bases for V and 4 bases for J; bases not matched to a gene: 7. CDR1 and CDR2 (germline): KGHDR, SFDVKD. This CDR3 is 16 amino acids long.

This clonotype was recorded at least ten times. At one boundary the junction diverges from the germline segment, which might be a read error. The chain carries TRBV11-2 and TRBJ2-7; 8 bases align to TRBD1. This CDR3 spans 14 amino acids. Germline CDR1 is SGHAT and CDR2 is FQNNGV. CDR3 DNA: TGTGCCAGCAGCTTGGGGACAGGAACCTACGGGCAGTACTTC. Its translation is CASSLGTGTYGQYF. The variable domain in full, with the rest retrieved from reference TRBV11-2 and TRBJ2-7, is EAGVAQSPRYKIIEKRQSVAFWCNPISGHATLYWYQQILGQGPKLLIQFQNNGVVDDSQLPKDRFSAERLKGVDSTLKIQPAKLEDSAVYLCASSLGTGTYGQYFGPGTRLTVT.

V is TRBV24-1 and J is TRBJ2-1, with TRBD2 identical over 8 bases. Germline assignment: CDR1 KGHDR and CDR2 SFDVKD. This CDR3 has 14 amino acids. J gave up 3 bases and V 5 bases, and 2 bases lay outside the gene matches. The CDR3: CATSGTSRYNEQFF. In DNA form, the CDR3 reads TGTGCCACCAGTGGGACTAGCCGCTACAATGAGCAGTTCTTC.

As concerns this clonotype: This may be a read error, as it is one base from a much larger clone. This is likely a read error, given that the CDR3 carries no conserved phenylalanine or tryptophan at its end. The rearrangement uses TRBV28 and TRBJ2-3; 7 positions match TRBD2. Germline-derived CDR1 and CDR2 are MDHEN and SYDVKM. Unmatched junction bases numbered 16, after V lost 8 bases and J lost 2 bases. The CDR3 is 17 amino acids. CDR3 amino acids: CASGGLAGAEFTDTQYL. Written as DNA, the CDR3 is TGTGCCAGCGGAGGTCTGGCGGGAGCGGAATTCACAGATACGCAGTATCTT.

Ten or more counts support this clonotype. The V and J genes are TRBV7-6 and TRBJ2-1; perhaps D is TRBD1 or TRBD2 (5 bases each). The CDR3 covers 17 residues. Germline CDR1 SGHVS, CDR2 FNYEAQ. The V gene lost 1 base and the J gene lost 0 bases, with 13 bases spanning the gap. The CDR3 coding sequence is TGTGCCAGCAGCTTAGAATGGGGGACGTTCTCCTACAATGAGCAGTTCTTC. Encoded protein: CASSLEWGTFSYNEQFF.

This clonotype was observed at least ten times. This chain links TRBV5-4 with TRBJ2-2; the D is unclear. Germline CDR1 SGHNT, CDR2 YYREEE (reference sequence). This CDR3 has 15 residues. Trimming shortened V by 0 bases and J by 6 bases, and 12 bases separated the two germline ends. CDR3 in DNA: TGTGCCAGCAGCTTGGGCAGTGGGTCGTCCGGGGAGCTGTTTTTT. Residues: CASSLGSGSSGELFF.

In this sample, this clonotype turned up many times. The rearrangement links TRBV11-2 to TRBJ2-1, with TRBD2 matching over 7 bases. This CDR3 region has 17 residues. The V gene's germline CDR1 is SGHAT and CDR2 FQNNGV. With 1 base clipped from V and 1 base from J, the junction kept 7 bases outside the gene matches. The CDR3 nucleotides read TGTGCCAGCAGCTTAGTCGGGGGAGGGTGGTCCTACAATGAGCAGTTCTTC. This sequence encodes CASSLVGGGWSYNEQFF.

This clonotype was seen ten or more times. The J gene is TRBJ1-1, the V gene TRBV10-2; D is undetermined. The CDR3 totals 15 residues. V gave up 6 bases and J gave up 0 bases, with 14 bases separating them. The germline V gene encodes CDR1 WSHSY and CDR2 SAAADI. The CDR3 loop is CASSKLGLMNTEAFF. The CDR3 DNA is TGCGCCAGCAGCAAACTGGGCCTCATGAACACTGAAGCTTTCTTT.

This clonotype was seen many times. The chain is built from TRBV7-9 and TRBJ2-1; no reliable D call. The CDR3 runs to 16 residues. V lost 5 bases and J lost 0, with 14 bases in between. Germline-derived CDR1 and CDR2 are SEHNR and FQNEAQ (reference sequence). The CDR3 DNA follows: TGTGCCAGCAGCCCAAGGGTAACTGTCTCCTACAATGAGCAGTTCTTC. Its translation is CASSPRVTVSYNEQFF.

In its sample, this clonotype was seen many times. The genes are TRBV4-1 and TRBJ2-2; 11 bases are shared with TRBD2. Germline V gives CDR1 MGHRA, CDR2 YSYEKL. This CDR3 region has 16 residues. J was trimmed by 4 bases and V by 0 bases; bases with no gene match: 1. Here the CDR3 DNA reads TGCGCCAGCAGCCAAGAGGGGACTAGCGGCACCGGGGAGCTGTTTTTT. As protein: CASSQEGTSGTGELFF.

The CDR3 region is CASSVFRDAGNEQFF. CDR3 DNA: TGTGCCAGCAGCGTATTCCGAGACGCGGGAAATGAGCAGTTCTTC. This chain uses TRBV9 with TRBJ2-1; weak D call: TRBD2 (6 bases). The CDR3 extends over 15 amino acids. Deletions cut 1 base from V and 7 bases from J, with 15 bases between. Germline values: CDR1 SGDLS, CDR2 YYNGEE.

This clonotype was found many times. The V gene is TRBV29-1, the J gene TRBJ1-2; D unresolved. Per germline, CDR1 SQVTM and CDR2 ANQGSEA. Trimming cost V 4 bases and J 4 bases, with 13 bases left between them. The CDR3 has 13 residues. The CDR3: CSVVKGSSYGYTF. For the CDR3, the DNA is TGCAGCGTTGTTAAGGGTTCGTCCTATGGCTACACCTTC.

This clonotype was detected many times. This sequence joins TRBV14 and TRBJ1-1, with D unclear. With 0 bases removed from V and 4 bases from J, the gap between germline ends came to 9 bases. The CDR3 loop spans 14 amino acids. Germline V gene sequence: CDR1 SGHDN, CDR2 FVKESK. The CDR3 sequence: CASSQDRVGTEAFF. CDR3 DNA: TGTGCCAGCAGCCAAGATCGGGTGGGCACTGAAGCTTTCTTT. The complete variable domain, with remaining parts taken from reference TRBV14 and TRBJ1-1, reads EAGVTQFPSHSVIEKGQTVTLRCDPISGHDNLYWYRRVMGKEIKFLLHFVKESKQDESGMPNNRFLAERTGGTYSTLKVQPAELEDSGVYFCASSQDRVGTEAFFGQGTRLTVV.

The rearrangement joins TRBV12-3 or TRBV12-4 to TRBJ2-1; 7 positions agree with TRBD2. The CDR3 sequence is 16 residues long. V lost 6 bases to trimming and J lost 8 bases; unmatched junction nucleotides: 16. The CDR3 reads CASSGDYPRKSDEQFF. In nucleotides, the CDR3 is TGTGCCAGCAGCGGGGACTACCCACGGAAATCGGATGAGCAGTTCTTC.

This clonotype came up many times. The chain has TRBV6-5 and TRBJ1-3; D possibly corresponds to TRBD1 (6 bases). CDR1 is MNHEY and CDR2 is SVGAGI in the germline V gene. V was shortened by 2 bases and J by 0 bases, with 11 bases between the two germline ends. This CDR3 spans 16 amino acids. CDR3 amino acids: CASSYRTADSGNTIYF. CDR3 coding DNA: TGTGCCAGCAGTTACAGGACAGCCGACTCTGGAAACACCATATATTTT.

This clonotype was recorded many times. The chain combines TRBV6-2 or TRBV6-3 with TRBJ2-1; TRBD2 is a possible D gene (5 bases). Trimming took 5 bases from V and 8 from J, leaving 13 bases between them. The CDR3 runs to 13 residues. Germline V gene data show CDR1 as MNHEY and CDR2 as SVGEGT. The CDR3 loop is CASSAIHGDEQFF. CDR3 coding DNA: TGTGCCAGCAGTGCCATCCACGGGGATGAGCAGTTCTTC.

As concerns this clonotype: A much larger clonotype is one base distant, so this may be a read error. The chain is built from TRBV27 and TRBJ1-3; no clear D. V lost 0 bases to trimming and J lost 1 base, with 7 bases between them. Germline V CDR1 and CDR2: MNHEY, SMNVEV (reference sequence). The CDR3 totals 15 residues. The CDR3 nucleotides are TGTGCCAGCAGTTTATCGTACGGATCTGGAAACACCATATATTTT. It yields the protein CASSLSYGSGNTIYF.

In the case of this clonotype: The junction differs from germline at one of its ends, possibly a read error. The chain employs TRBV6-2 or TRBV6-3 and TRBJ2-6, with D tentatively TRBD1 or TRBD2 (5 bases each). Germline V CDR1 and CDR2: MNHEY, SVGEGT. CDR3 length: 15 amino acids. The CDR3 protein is CASREEIAGASVLTF. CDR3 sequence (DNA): TGTGCCAGCAGGGAGGAAATAGCTGGGGCCAGCGTCCTGACTTTC.

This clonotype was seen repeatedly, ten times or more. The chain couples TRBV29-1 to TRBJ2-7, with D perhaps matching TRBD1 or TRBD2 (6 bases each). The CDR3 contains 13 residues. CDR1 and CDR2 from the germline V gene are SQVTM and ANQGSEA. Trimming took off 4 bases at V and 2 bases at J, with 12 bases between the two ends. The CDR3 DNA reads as TGCAGCGTTGCCCGGGGGCACCCCTACGAGCAGTACTTC. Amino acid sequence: CSVARGHPYEQYF.

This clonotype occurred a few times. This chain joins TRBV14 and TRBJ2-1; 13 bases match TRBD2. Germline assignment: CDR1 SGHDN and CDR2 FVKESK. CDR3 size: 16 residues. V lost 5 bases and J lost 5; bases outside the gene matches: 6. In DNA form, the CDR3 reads TGTGCCAGCAGCTCGGGACTAGCGGGACTGCACAATGAGCAGTTCTTC. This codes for CASSSGLAGLHNEQFF.

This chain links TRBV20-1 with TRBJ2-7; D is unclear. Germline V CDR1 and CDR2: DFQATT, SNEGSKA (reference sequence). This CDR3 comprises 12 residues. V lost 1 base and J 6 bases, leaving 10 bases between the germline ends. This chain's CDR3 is CSARAPPVEQYF. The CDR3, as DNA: TGCAGTGCTAGAGCCCCACCAGTCGAGCAGTACTTC.

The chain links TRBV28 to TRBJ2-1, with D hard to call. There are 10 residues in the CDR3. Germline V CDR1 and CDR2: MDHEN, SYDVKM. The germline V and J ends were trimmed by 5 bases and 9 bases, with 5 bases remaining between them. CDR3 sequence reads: CASSHTEQFF. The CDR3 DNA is TGTGCCAGCAGTCACACTGAGCAGTTCTTC. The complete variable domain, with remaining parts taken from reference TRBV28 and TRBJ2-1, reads DVKVTQSSRYLVKRTGEKVFLECVQDMDHENMFWYRQDPGLGLRLIYFSYDVKMKEKGDIPEGYSVSREKKERFSLILESASTNQTSMYLCASSHTEQFFGPGTRLTVL.

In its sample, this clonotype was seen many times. CDR3 coding DNA: TGTGCCAGCAGTCCCCTAACCGGGACTAGCGGGATGACGAACACCGGGGAGCTGTTTTTT. It specifies CASSPLTGTSGMTNTGELFF. The rearrangement joins TRBV28 to TRBJ2-2, with 13 bases matching TRBD2. This CDR3 is built from 20 residues. CDR1 is MDHEN and CDR2 is SYDVKM in the germline V gene. Losses at the gene ends were 5 bases for V and 0 bases for J; bases not matched to a gene: 12.